Listed below are T cell receptor beta chains from one sample, sequenced in a study of T cell responses to AZD1222 COVID-19 vaccine. Sequenced by immunoSEQ multiplex PCR; TCRdb stores in-frame clones only, minus some. The table shows 180,000 or so clones, with about 89% occurring only once. This material consisted of peripheral blood, taken on day 0 of AZD1222 vaccination. The receptor source for this set is an adult in good health. The CDR3 runs from the conserved cysteine through the conserved F or W. The D gene is left open where the match is weak. Size is stated for part of the rows, as once, few or many counts, or as a class when the clone is expanded.

d_gene: -; v_gene: TRBV28; j_gene: TRBJ1-2; abundance: -; CDR3aa: CATHPGGDIYGYTF; CDR3nt: TGTGCCACCCATCCGGGGGGGGATATCTATGGCTACACCTTC
d_gene: TRBD2; v_gene: TRBV11-2; j_gene: TRBJ2-5; abundance: -; CDR3aa: CASSVPLAGSQETQYF; CDR3nt: TGTGCCAGCAGCGTCCCACTAGCGGGATCACAAGAGACCCAGTACTTC
d_gene: -; v_gene: TRBV10-3; j_gene: TRBJ2-3; abundance: -; CDR3aa: CAISESAGLLTDTQYF; CDR3nt: TGTGCCATCAGTGAGTCGGCTGGGCTCCTCACAGATACGCAGTATTTT
d_gene: TRBD1; v_gene: TRBV19; j_gene: TRBJ2-5; abundance: -; CDR3aa: CASKGIGTGMETQYF; CDR3nt: TGTGCCAGTAAGGGGATCGGGACAGGGATGGAGACCCAGTACTTC
d_gene: -; v_gene: TRBV10-2; j_gene: TRBJ2-7; abundance: -; CDR3aa: CASSEYRDLPYEQYF; CDR3nt: TGCGCCAGCAGTGAATATCGGGACCTTCCTTACGAGCAGTACTTC
d_gene: TRBD2; v_gene: TRBV3-1/TRBV3-2; j_gene: TRBJ2-1; abundance: -; CDR3aa: CASSQLLTGGEQFF; CDR3nt: TGTGCCAGCAGCCAACTCTTGACGGGGGGTGAGCAGTTCTTC
d_gene: -; v_gene: TRBV10-2; j_gene: TRBJ2-5; abundance: -; CDR3aa: CASSETYEQETQYF; CDR3nt: TGCGCCAGCAGTGAGACCTACGAACAAGAGACCCAGTACTTC
d_gene: TRBD1; v_gene: TRBV7-6; j_gene: TRBJ2-3; abundance: -; CDR3aa: CASSTSGTGTDTQYF; CDR3nt: TGTGCCAGCAGCACATCCGGGACAGGCACAGATACGCAGTATTTT
d_gene: -; v_gene: TRBV29-1; j_gene: TRBJ1-1; abundance: -; CDR3aa: CSVFNGPNTEAFF; CDR3nt: TGCAGCGTTTTCAATGGCCCGAACACTGAAGCTTTCTTT
d_gene: -; v_gene: TRBV11-3; j_gene: TRBJ2-1; abundance: -; CDR3aa: CASSLGQGYNEQFF; CDR3nt: TGTGCCAGCAGCTTAGGGCAGGGGTACAATGAGCAGTTCTTC
d_gene: TRBD2; v_gene: TRBV28; j_gene: TRBJ2-7; abundance: -; CDR3aa: CASMREGREQYF; CDR3nt: TGTGCCAGCATGCGGGAGGGCCGCGAGCAGTACTTC
d_gene: -; v_gene: TRBV19; j_gene: TRBJ1-5; abundance: -; CDR3aa: CASSKRTEANQPQHF; CDR3nt: TGTGCCAGTAGTAAAAGGACGGAAGCCAATCAGCCCCAGCATTTT
d_gene: TRBD1; v_gene: TRBV3-1/TRBV3-2; j_gene: TRBJ1-1; abundance: -; CDR3aa: CASSQSDRVWAEAFF; CDR3nt: TGTGCCAGCAGCCAGTCGGACAGGGTATGGGCTGAAGCTTTCTTT
d_gene: -; v_gene: TRBV6-2/TRBV6-3; j_gene: TRBJ2-5; abundance: -; CDR3aa: CASSYREQETQYF; CDR3nt: TGTGCCAGCAGTTACCGGGAGCAAGAGACCCAGTACTTC
d_gene: -; v_gene: TRBV19; j_gene: TRBJ1-6; abundance: -; CDR3aa: CASSSPTGSSYNSPLHF; CDR3nt: TGTGCCAGCAGCTCCCCTACAGGGAGCTCCTATAATTCACCCCTCCACTTT
d_gene: -; v_gene: TRBV7-2; j_gene: TRBJ2-2; abundance: few; CDR3aa: CASSLTVGTGELFF; CDR3nt: TGTGCCAGCAGCTTAACGGTTGGCACCGGGGAGCTGTTTTTT
d_gene: -; v_gene: TRBV19; j_gene: TRBJ1-5; abundance: -; CDR3aa: CASSGSRQVSNQPQHF; CDR3nt: TGTGCCAGTAGTGGATCCCGACAGGTTAGCAATCAGCCCCAGCATTTT
d_gene: -; v_gene: TRBV28; j_gene: TRBJ1-2; abundance: once; CDR3aa: CASSSEGITYGYTF; CDR3nt: TGTGCCAGCAGTTCGGAAGGGATAACTTATGGCTACACCTTC
d_gene: -; v_gene: TRBV7-2; j_gene: TRBJ1-4; abundance: once; CDR3aa: CASSPGSFSWGEKLFF; CDR3nt: TGTGCCAGCAGCCCCGGTAGCTTCTCGTGGGGTGAAAAACTGTTTTTT
d_gene: -; v_gene: TRBV5-3; j_gene: TRBJ2-7; abundance: -; CDR3aa: CARSSAGHPYEQYF; CDR3nt: TGTGCCAGAAGCTCGGCGGGACACCCCTACGAGCAGTACTTC
d_gene: -; v_gene: TRBV30; j_gene: TRBJ1-6; abundance: -; CDR3aa: CAWDRSSYNSPLHF; CDR3nt: TGTGCCTGGGATCGGAGCTCCTATAATTCACCCCTCCACTTT
d_gene: TRBD1; v_gene: TRBV2; j_gene: TRBJ1-6; abundance: -; CDR3aa: CASSGTGQGPSPLHF; CDR3nt: TGTGCCAGCAGTGGCACTGGACAGGGGCCTTCACCCCTCCACTTT
d_gene: -; v_gene: TRBV7-3; j_gene: TRBJ2-1; abundance: -; CDR3aa: CASSLTGFDEQFF; CDR3nt: TGTGCCAGCAGCTTAACGGGATTCGATGAGCAGTTCTTC
d_gene: -; v_gene: TRBV19; j_gene: TRBJ1-5; abundance: -; CDR3aa: CASNRVNQPQHF; CDR3nt: TGTGCCAGTAACAGGGTTAATCAGCCCCAGCATTTT
d_gene: TRBD2; v_gene: TRBV29-1; j_gene: TRBJ2-7; abundance: once; CDR3aa: CSVVVREGYEQYF; CDR3nt: TGCAGCGTTGTTGTACGGGAGGGATACGAGCAGTACTTC
d_gene: TRBD1; v_gene: TRBV28; j_gene: TRBJ1-2; abundance: -; CDR3aa: CASSSTGGSFYGYTF; CDR3nt: TGTGCCAGCAGTTCGACAGGGGGCTCCTTCTATGGCTACACCTTC
d_gene: -; v_gene: TRBV6-5; j_gene: TRBJ1-2; abundance: once; CDR3aa: CASIPGLGQGGYTF; CDR3nt: TGTGCCAGCATCCCAGGACTGGGGCAAGGGGGCTACACCTTC
d_gene: -; v_gene: TRBV5-1; j_gene: TRBJ1-5; abundance: -; CDR3aa: CASSLGVFGNQPQHF; CDR3nt: TGCGCCAGCAGCTTGGGGGTATTCGGCAATCAGCCCCAGCATTTT
d_gene: TRBD2; v_gene: TRBV6-2/TRBV6-3; j_gene: TRBJ2-1; abundance: once; CDR3aa: CASSSLSSGTNNEQFF; CDR3nt: TGTGCCAGCAGTTCCCTTTCTAGCGGGACGAACAATGAGCAGTTCTTC
d_gene: -; v_gene: TRBV11-2; j_gene: TRBJ1-1; abundance: -; CDR3aa: CASSLDRVTNTEAFF; CDR3nt: TGTGCCAGCAGCTTAGATCGAGTCACCAACACTGAAGCTTTCTTT
d_gene: TRBD1; v_gene: TRBV19; j_gene: TRBJ2-1; abundance: -; CDR3aa: CASRAGGLVAGDEQFF; CDR3nt: TGTGCCAGTAGGGCAGGGGGCTTGGTAGCCGGAGATGAGCAGTTCTTC
d_gene: -; v_gene: TRBV19; j_gene: TRBJ2-1; abundance: once; CDR3aa: CASSWAGLEQFF; CDR3nt: TGTGCCAGTAGTTGGGCGGGCCTTGAGCAGTTCTTC
d_gene: TRBD1; v_gene: TRBV7-8; j_gene: TRBJ1-6; abundance: -; CDR3aa: CASSLGGTGSSPLHF; CDR3nt: TGTGCCAGCAGCTTAGGGGGGACAGGGTCTTCACCCCTCCACTTT
d_gene: -; v_gene: TRBV11-2; j_gene: TRBJ2-1; abundance: -; CDR3aa: CASSSDASSYNEQFF; CDR3nt: TGTGCCAGCAGCTCGGACGCTAGCTCCTACAATGAGCAGTTCTTC
d_gene: TRBD1; v_gene: TRBV5-6; j_gene: TRBJ2-2; abundance: once; CDR3aa: CASSLVQGARTGELFF; CDR3nt: TGTGCCAGCAGCTTGGTACAGGGGGCAAGGACCGGGGAGCTGTTTTTT
d_gene: -; v_gene: TRBV6-5; j_gene: TRBJ1-5; abundance: once; CDR3aa: CASTQPLNQPQHF; CDR3nt: TGTGCCAGCACCCAACCACTAAATCAGCCCCAGCATTTT
d_gene: -; v_gene: TRBV7-9; j_gene: TRBJ2-5; abundance: few; CDR3aa: CASSFKQGQGETQYF; CDR3nt: TGTGCCAGCAGCTTTAAGCAGGGCCAGGGGGAGACCCAGTACTTC
d_gene: -; v_gene: TRBV2; j_gene: TRBJ1-2; abundance: once; CDR3aa: CASSENTGGYTF; CDR3nt: TGTGCCAGCAGTGAGAATACAGGGGGCTACACCTTC
d_gene: -; v_gene: TRBV5-1; j_gene: TRBJ1-5; abundance: few; CDR3aa: CASSLAGEGNQPQHF; CDR3nt: TGCGCCAGCAGCTTGGCCGGGGAAGGCAATCAGCCCCAGCATTTT
d_gene: TRBD1; v_gene: TRBV13; j_gene: TRBJ2-1; abundance: -; CDR3aa: CASSSTGGFEQFF; CDR3nt: TGTGCCAGCAGCTCGACAGGGGGATTCGAGCAGTTCTTC
d_gene: TRBD2; v_gene: TRBV6-4; j_gene: TRBJ2-2; abundance: -; CDR3aa: CASSDSTSGGPGELFF; CDR3nt: TGTGCCAGCAGTGACTCAACTAGCGGGGGACCCGGGGAGCTGTTTTTT
d_gene: -; v_gene: TRBV30; j_gene: TRBJ2-1; abundance: -; CDR3aa: CAWSPTIRDNEQFF; CDR3nt: TGTGCCTGGAGTCCCACGATACGGGACAATGAGCAGTTCTTC
d_gene: TRBD2; v_gene: TRBV7-8; j_gene: TRBJ2-5; abundance: -; CDR3aa: CASRSGTSQETQYF; CDR3nt: TGTGCCAGCAGGTCCGGGACTAGCCAAGAGACCCAGTACTTC
d_gene: -; v_gene: TRBV5-1; j_gene: TRBJ2-1; abundance: -; CDR3aa: CASSLVRVDLHEQFF; CDR3nt: TGCGCCAGCAGCTTGGTCAGGGTGGACTTACATGAGCAGTTCTTC
d_gene: -; v_gene: TRBV4-3; j_gene: TRBJ2-7; abundance: once; CDR3aa: CASSQGVSYEQYF; CDR3nt: TGCGCCAGCAGCCAAGGCGTCTCCTACGAGCAGTACTTC
d_gene: -; v_gene: TRBV10-1; j_gene: TRBJ1-2; abundance: -; CDR3aa: CASSGDLNYGYTF; CDR3nt: TGCGCCAGCAGTGGGGATCTCAACTATGGCTACACCTTC
d_gene: -; v_gene: TRBV28; j_gene: TRBJ1-4; abundance: few; CDR3aa: CASRNYTGSPTNEKLFF; CDR3nt: TGTGCCAGCAGGAACTATACAGGTTCGCCAACTAATGAAAAACTGTTTTTT
d_gene: -; v_gene: TRBV5-1; j_gene: TRBJ1-2; abundance: -; CDR3aa: CASSLAQPSNYGYTF; CDR3nt: TGCGCCAGCAGCTTGGCACAGCCCTCTAACTATGGCTACACCTTC
d_gene: -; v_gene: TRBV5-4; j_gene: TRBJ1-4; abundance: -; CDR3aa: CASSLWGAKEKLFF; CDR3nt: TGTGCCAGCAGCTTGTGGGGGGCAAAGGAAAAACTGTTTTTT
d_gene: TRBD1; v_gene: TRBV24-1; j_gene: TRBJ2-1; abundance: -; CDR3aa: CATSDPDRGDYNEQFF; CDR3nt: TGTGCCACCAGTGATCCGGACAGGGGAGACTACAATGAGCAGTTCTTC
d_gene: TRBD1; v_gene: TRBV30; j_gene: TRBJ1-6; abundance: -; CDR3aa: CAWMVNRGYNSPLHF; CDR3nt: TGTGCCTGGATGGTGAACAGGGGCTATAATTCACCCCTCCACTTT
d_gene: -; v_gene: TRBV5-1; j_gene: TRBJ1-1; abundance: -; CDR3aa: CASSQGTTEAFF; CDR3nt: TGCGCCAGCAGCCAGGGGACAACAGAAGCTTTCTTT
d_gene: TRBD2; v_gene: TRBV6-8; j_gene: TRBJ2-7; abundance: -; CDR3aa: CASSPRRAAGVPISYEQYF; CDR3nt: TGTGCCAGCAGCCCCAGGAGAGCCGCGGGAGTCCCAATCTCCTACGAGCAGTACTTC
d_gene: -; v_gene: TRBV3-1/TRBV3-2; j_gene: TRBJ1-6; abundance: -; CDR3aa: CATGRWRSPLHF; CDR3nt: TGTGCCACTGGCCGTTGGCGGTCACCCCTCCACTTT
d_gene: -; v_gene: TRBV6-5; j_gene: TRBJ1-6; abundance: once; CDR3aa: CASSLQGYSPLHF; CDR3nt: TGTGCCAGCAGTCTTCAGGGTTATTCACCCCTCCACTTT